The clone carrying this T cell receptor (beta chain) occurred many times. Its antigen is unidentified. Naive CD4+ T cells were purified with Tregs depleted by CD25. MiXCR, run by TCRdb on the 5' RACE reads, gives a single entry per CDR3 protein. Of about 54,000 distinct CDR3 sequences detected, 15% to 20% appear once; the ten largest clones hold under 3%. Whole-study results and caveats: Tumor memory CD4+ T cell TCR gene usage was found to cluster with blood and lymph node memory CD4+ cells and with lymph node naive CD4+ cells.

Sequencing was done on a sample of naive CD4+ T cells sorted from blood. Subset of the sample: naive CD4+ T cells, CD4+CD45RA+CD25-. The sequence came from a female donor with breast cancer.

The CDR3 nucleotides are TGCAGTGCGCGTCGGAGTGTTGTTAACACAGATACGCAGTATTTT. Its translation: CSARRSVVNTDTQYF. This chain uses TRBV20-1 with TRBJ2-3; D ambiguous. Germline V lookup: CDR1 DFQATT, CDR2 SNEGSKA (reference sequence). The V and J ends lost 6 bases and 2 bases respectively, with 18 bases between them. This CDR3 has 15 residues.